This T cell receptor beta chain was documented in a study of naive and memory T cell subsets. This clonotype occurred a few times. The sample's treatment: skin biopsy from PPD injection site in Mantoux-positive individual. The library had UMIs added by 3' ligation of an oligonucleotide to TCR cDNA. Skin biopsies came from PPD injection sites in Mantoux-positive individuals. Germline CDR1 and CDR2: SNHLY and FYNNEI. CDR3 length: 13 residues. The ends lost 8 bases at V and 4 bases at J; junction bases unmatched: 5. Ligated cDNA underwent four rounds of PCR with nested alpha and beta constant region primers and SP2. Alpha and beta constant region primers primed reverse transcription for blood and skin samples. Each CDR3 protein is one row after TCRdb ran MiXCR on the UMI-ligation and nested PCR reads. In the table there are about 30,000 distinct CDR3 sequences, less than 8.5% of which are singletons.

This TCR was sampled from an adult in good health. The rearrangement joins TRBV2 to TRBJ1-5; 7 bases line up with TRBD1. This sample comprised skin, obtained from a tuberculin skin test site. The CDR3 loop is CASRDRVNQPQHF. Written as DNA, the CDR3 is TGTGCCAGCCGGGACAGAGTGAATCAGCCCCAGCATTTT. Drawing the rest from reference TRBV2 and TRBJ1-5, the complete variable domain is EPEVTQTPSHQVTQMGQEVILRCVPISNHLYFYWYRQILGQKVEFLVSFYNNEISEKSEIFDDQFSVERPDGSNFTLKIRSTKLEDSAMYFCASRDRVNQPQHFGDGTRLSIL.